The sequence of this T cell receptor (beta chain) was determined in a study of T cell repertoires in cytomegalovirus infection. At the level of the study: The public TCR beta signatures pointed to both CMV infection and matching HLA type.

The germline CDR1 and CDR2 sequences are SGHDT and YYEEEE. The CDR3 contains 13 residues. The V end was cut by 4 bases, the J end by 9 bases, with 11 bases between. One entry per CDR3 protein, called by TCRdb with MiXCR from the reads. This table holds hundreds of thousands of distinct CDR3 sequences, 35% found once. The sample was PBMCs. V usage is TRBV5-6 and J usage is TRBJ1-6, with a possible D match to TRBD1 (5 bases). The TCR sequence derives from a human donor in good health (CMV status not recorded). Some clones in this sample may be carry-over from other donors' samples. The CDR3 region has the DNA TGTGCCAGCAGCCCGGACATTAGTTCACCCCTCCACTTT. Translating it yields CASSPDISSPLHF. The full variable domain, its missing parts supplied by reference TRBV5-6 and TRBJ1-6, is DAGVTQSPTHLIKTRGQQVTLRCSPKSGHDTVSWYQQALGQGPQFIFQYYEEEERQRGNFPDRFSGHQFPNYSSELNVNALLLGDSALYLCASSPDISSPLHFGNGTRLTVT.